This T cell receptor (beta chain) was recorded in a study of blood T cell repertoires in COVID-19 (dated by TCRdb to 2019 to 2021). About the study as a whole: Collaborator samples came from the United States, Italy and Spain and covered acute and convalescent phases of COVID-19. The material from the prospective study consisted of cDNA or gDNA derived from T cells, B-cell-depleted T cells, or PBMCs. Subjects who had been exposed to COVID-19, were actively infected with it, or had recovered from it provided the deeply sampled blood TCRbeta repertoires that made up the dataset. The repertoires were released in a freely available public database intended as a resource for research on the immune response to SARS-CoV-2. Samples came from the ongoing ImmuneRACE study (first 160 participants) plus 1,254 subjects from 6 global collaborators. Nearly every sample came with metadata listing a de-identified subject ID, COVID-19 status, age in years and sex. Where available, HLA class I and class II types were obtained from metadata supplied by the sample provider rather than from assay-based typing. Overall results and qualifications from the work: How much clinical and demographic metadata was included differed by source and by participant, and the metadata was provided uncurated.

In the prospective study, participants were about 18 to 95 years old, resided in fewer than 25 geographic areas of the United States, and were enrolled through a virtual design. Cohort assignment in the prospective study relied on participant-reported clinical history from a screening survey and a study questionnaire. In the prospective study, mobile phlebotomists collected whole blood, serum and a nasopharyngeal or oropharyngeal swab from each participant. Over a roughly 2-month period, participants in the prospective study had the option of providing additional blood draws and questionnaires. Blood samples from the prospective study were shipped frozen or at room temperature prior to DNA extraction. Trimming at the junction amounts to 1 base on V and 0 bases on J, and the germline ends lie 10 bases apart. CDR1 and CDR2 (LGHDT, YNNKEL) derive from the germline V gene (reference sequence). The CDR3 spans 16 residues, from the cysteine through the phenylalanine. The DNA shown is the 48-base CDR3, in frame from base 1.

TCRbeta CDR3 regions were amplified from genomic DNA using the immunoSEQ Assay, a bias-controlled multiplex PCR. The original methods were these. The number of nucleated cells in each sample was estimated from the amplification of reference gene primers within the assay. Sequence reads were collapsed and filtered to measure the absolute abundance of every unique TCRbeta CDR3 rearrangement. For each sample, productive Simpson clonality was calculated as the square root of Simpson's diversity index across productive rearrangements. TCRdb retrieved this table from immuneACCESS and kept in-frame rearrangements only. Not all clones are present; in checked studies, unresolved V genes account for under half, and no reason is known for the remainder. V and J calls and clone size are as listed in that table; D and trimming were resolved from the DNA. The table for this sample lists 350,000 to 550,000 clones; 70% to 90% of them were counted only once. The top ten clones comprise just under 2% of the sample.

This clone has only one observation. Its antigen is currently not known. Per-base quality was not reported, and no clone a single base away is much larger than it. The source of this sequence is a woman younger than 30 with acute COVID-19. The chain joins TRBV3-1 (or the pseudogene TRBV3-2) to TRBJ1-3; TRBD1 is a weak D gene call, 6 bases matching. Source material: PBMCs or T cells enriched from blood (not recorded which). CDR3 loop: CASSQGFRGSGNTIYF. The sequenced DNA: TGTGCCAGCAGCCAAGGTTTCAGGGGCTCTGGAAACACCATATATTTT.